Sequencing of this T cell receptor (beta chain) was carried out in a study of cytotoxic CD8 clonotypes in ibrutinib-treated CLL. Background on the study: With a range of 6 to 36, the median treatment time before response samples were taken was more than nine months.

About this clone: Its specificity is not known.

Study-wide points: Rising at ibrutinib response, clonality subsequently fell back toward baseline at progression.

From cryopreserved PBMCs came 2 to 2.5 micrograms of genomic DNA used for TCR beta libraries. Measured with immunoSEQ multiplex PCR; TCRdb has only the in-frame clones, and not every one. The table has approximately 84,000 clones, roughly 83% seen once. Germline lookup yields CDR1 ENHRY and CDR2 SYGVKD. Between the trimmed V and J ends, which lost 11 bases and 1 base, there was a span of 11 bases. CDR3 length equals 13 residues. The sample in question was PBMCs, obtained after 12 months of ibrutinib treatment. This chain joins TRBV10-3 and TRBJ2-2, with D possibly TRBD1 on 6 matching bases. The TCR comes from a human donor with chronic lymphocytic leukemia. The CDR3 coding sequence is TGTGCCGCCGTAGGGGGGAACACCGGGGAGCTGTTTTTT. Translating it yields CAAVGGNTGELFF.